A selection of T cell receptor beta chains follows, all from one sample in a study of blood T cell repertoires in COVID-19. Clones were read by immunoSEQ multiplex PCR, and TCRdb kept only the in-frame ones, dropping some. The sample has over 200,000 clones; approximately 89% are singletons. Source material: PBMCs or T cells enriched from blood (not recorded which). The receptors were sampled from a woman under 40 who had been exposed to COVID-19. Both conserved end residues are part of each CDR3. D genes are given only for firm matches. The listing skips clone size in some rows; elsewhere it reads once, few, many or a size class.

J,V,size,D,DNA,CDR3
TRBJ2-1,TRBV25-1,NA,NA,TGTGCCAGCGGGGGGGCAGGTTTCAATGAGCAGTTCTTC,CASGGAGFNEQFF
TRBJ1-5,TRBV10-3,NA,NA,TGTGCCATCAGTGAATCTGAGGGGGGGGGCAATCAGCCCCAGCATTTT,CAISESEGGGNQPQHF
TRBJ2-2,TRBV6-1,once,TRBD2,TGTGCCAGCAGTGAAGTACTAGCGGGAGTGACCGGGGAGCTGTTTTTT,CASSEVLAGVTGELFF
TRBJ1-1,TRBV19,NA,NA,TGTGCCAGTAGTAGACCCAGCTCACCGCAGGGGTGGGAAGCTTTCTTT,CASSRPSSPQGWEAFF
TRBJ2-1,TRBV10-1,NA,TRBD1,TGCGCCAGCAGTGAGACGAGGGACAGGGACAATGAGCAGTTCTTC,CASSETRDRDNEQFF
TRBJ1-2,TRBV30,NA,TRBD1,TGTGCCTGGAGTGTACCCCTTTTTTCCGGGACAGGGGATGGCTACACCTTC,CAWSVPLFSGTGDGYTF
TRBJ1-5,TRBV9,NA,TRBD1,TGTGCCAGCAGCGTAATGGTAGAAGGGACAGGGAATCAGCCCCAGCATTTT,CASSVMVEGTGNQPQHF
TRBJ2-4,TRBV9,once,TRBD2,TGTGCCAGCAGCCTAGCGGGAGGCTCAGAGTACATTCAGTACTTC,CASSLAGGSEYIQYF
TRBJ1-6,TRBV5-6,NA,TRBD1,TGTGCCAGCAGCTTGAGAGGGGGCCAGAGGGTCGGATCACCCCTCCACTTT,CASSLRGGQRVGSPLHF
TRBJ1-6,TRBV4-1,NA,NA,TGCGCCAGCAGCCAGAGACAGCAAGATAATTCACCCCTCCACTTT,CASSQRQQDNSPLHF
TRBJ2-2,TRBV5-1,NA,NA,TGCGCCAGCAGCTTGGAGGGCATAAGGGGCACCGGGGAGCTGTTTTTT,CASSLEGIRGTGELFF
TRBJ2-7,TRBV21-1,NA,NA,TGTGCCAGCAGCAAAGTTTACGGTACCTACGAGCAGTACTTC,CASSKVYGTYEQYF
TRBJ1-4,TRBV6-1,NA,TRBD1,TGTGCCAGCAGTGGGGGCGGGACAGGGGGAACAACTAATGAAAAACTGTTTTTT,CASSGGGTGGTTNEKLFF
TRBJ2-2,TRBV30,NA,NA,TGTGCCTGGAGTAGGGGTGGCGGGATATGGGCTGGGGAGCTGTTTTTT,CAWSRGGGIWAGELFF
TRBJ2-2,TRBV2,few,NA,TGTGCCAGCAGTGAAAGTACGACTGCGGGGGAGCTGTTTTTT,CASSESTTAGELFF
TRBJ2-3,TRBV10-2,NA,TRBD2,TGCGCCAGCAGTGAAGGAGCGGGAACGACGGATACGCAGTATTTT,CASSEGAGTTDTQYF
TRBJ2-1,TRBV28,NA,TRBD2,TGTGCCAGCAGTTTGGGACTAGCGGGAGGGCCAAAAAAGTACAATGAGCAGTTCTTC,CASSLGLAGGPKKYNEQFF
TRBJ1-3,TRBV4-1,NA,NA,TGCGCCAGCAGCTTCCTGGGGGGGTCTGGAAACACCATATATTTT,CASSFLGGSGNTIYF
TRBJ2-2,TRBV5-1,few,NA,TGCGCCAGCAGCTTGGAAGGGGCGAGGACCGGGGAGCTGTTTTTT,CASSLEGARTGELFF
TRBJ1-1,TRBV11-2,NA,NA,TGTGCCAGCAGCTTACGTAGTGATTACACTGAAGCTTTCTTT,CASSLRSDYTEAFF
TRBJ1-2,TRBV10-2,NA,NA,TGCGCCAGCAGTGGGGGGGTAGATGGCTACACCTTC,CASSGGVDGYTF
TRBJ2-2,TRBV28,NA,NA,TGTGCCAGCAGCCCACAGTCAATCGGGGAGCTGTTTTTT,CASSPQSIGELFF
TRBJ2-3,TRBV6-5,NA,TRBD2,TGTGCCACGGGAACTAGCGGCCCAGATACGCAGTATTTT,CATGTSGPDTQYF
TRBJ1-2,TRBV5-4,few,NA,TGTGCCAGCAGCTCTGACACGAGCCTTAACTATGGCTACACCTTC,CASSSDTSLNYGYTF
TRBJ2-1,TRBV7-9,NA,NA,TGTGCCAGCAGCTCCGGGGGGAGGGGGTACGACAATGAGCAGTTCTTC,CASSSGGRGYDNEQFF
TRBJ2-2,TRBV3-1/TRBV3-2,NA,TRBD2,TGTGCCAGCAGCCAAGTGCTAGCGGGGATGGGCACCGGGGAGCTGTTTTTT,CASSQVLAGMGTGELFF
TRBJ2-7,TRBV27,NA,TRBD1,TGTGCCAGCAGTCCTTGGACAGGGATATACGAGCAGTACTTC,CASSPWTGIYEQYF
TRBJ1-5,TRBV7-9,once,TRBD1,TGTGCCAGCAGCTTATCAGGGGGCGATCAGCCCCAGCATTTT,CASSLSGGDQPQHF
TRBJ1-2,TRBV19,NA,NA,TGTGCCAGTAGTGCTCGCCAGGGTAATGGCTACACCTTC,CASSARQGNGYTF
TRBJ2-1,TRBV7-2,NA,TRBD2,TGTGCCAGCAGCTCCAACCGCCGAATAGCGGGAGGGAACAATGAGCAGTTCTTC,CASSSNRRIAGGNNEQFF
TRBJ2-7,TRBV20-1,NA,TRBD1,TGCAGTGCTAGTGCCCTAACAGGGGGCGCAACCTACGAGCAGTACTTC,CSASALTGGATYEQYF
TRBJ1-1,TRBV9,NA,NA,TGTGCCAGCAGCATTAGTTGGGGGGGCACTGAAGCTTTCTTT,CASSISWGGTEAFF
TRBJ1-6,TRBV19,NA,NA,TGTGCCAGTAGCCGGGTTAATTCACCCCTCCACTTT,CASSRVNSPLHF
TRBJ1-4,TRBV7-9,NA,NA,TGTGCCAGCAGCTCGACAGGTCCGTCGGTAAAACTGTTTTTT,CASSSTGPSVKLFF
TRBJ1-1,TRBV5-1,NA,NA,TGCGCCAGCAGCTTGCGTTCGGCATTAGACTATTCGAACACTGAAGCTTTCTTT,CASSLRSALDYSNTEAFF
TRBJ1-3,TRBV19,many,NA,TGTGCCAGTAGCCGAGGTCCTGGAAACACCATATATTTT,CASSRGPGNTIYF
TRBJ1-5,TRBV27,NA,NA,TGTGCCAGCAGTTTAGAGGGGACACATGGATATGGCAATCAGCCCCAGCATTTT,CASSLEGTHGYGNQPQHF
TRBJ2-1,TRBV5-6,NA,TRBD1,TGTGCCAGCAGCTTCGACAGGGGGACCAATGAGCAGTTCTTC,CASSFDRGTNEQFF
TRBJ2-3,TRBV7-9,NA,TRBD2,TGTGCCAGCAGCTTAGAGCCCGGGAGGGGAGATACGCAGTATTTT,CASSLEPGRGDTQYF
TRBJ2-4,TRBV14,NA,TRBD2,TGTGCCAGCAGCCAAGAAGGGGGACTAGGAGCCAAAAACATTCAGTACTTC,CASSQEGGLGAKNIQYF
TRBJ2-1,TRBV30,NA,NA,TGTGCCTGGAGTTATGTGCAGGGGCATGAGCAGTTCTTC,CAWSYVQGHEQFF
TRBJ2-7,TRBV10-3,few,NA,TGTGCCACCAGCTCGGGGGTGGACGAGCAGTACTTC,CATSSGVDEQYF
TRBJ2-2,TRBV2,NA,NA,TGTGCCAGCATTGGCCGACAGAGGAACACCGGGGAGCTGTTTTTT,CASIGRQRNTGELFF
TRBJ2-1,TRBV29-1,NA,TRBD1,TGCAGCGTTGAAGGACAGGGCCATTACAATGAGCAGTTCTTC,CSVEGQGHYNEQFF
TRBJ2-7,TRBV5-5,once,TRBD2,TGTGCCAGCAGCTTCGGACTAGCGGGGGACGCCTTTTACGAGCAGTACTTC,CASSFGLAGDAFYEQYF
TRBJ1-5,TRBV6-6,NA,NA,TGTGCCAGCAGTTACTCGGTAGAGATCAGCAATCAGCCCCAGCATTTT,CASSYSVEISNQPQHF
TRBJ2-3,TRBV19,NA,TRBD1,TGTGCCAGTAGTATAGGACAGGGTGGCGTTACAGATACGCAGTATTTT,CASSIGQGGVTDTQYF
TRBJ2-2,TRBV6-2/TRBV6-3,NA,TRBD2,TGTGCCAGCAGCCTAACCACTAGCGGGATGGCCGGGGAGCTGTTTTTT,CASSLTTSGMAGELFF
TRBJ2-1,TRBV6-5,NA,NA,TGTGCCAGCAGTTACTTGAGGCCAGCGGCCTACAATGAGCAGTTCTTC,CASSYLRPAAYNEQFF
TRBJ2-1,TRBV5-1,NA,TRBD2,TGCGCCAGCAGCTTGGGTAGCGGGAGGGCGGGGGAGCAGTTCTTC,CASSLGSGRAGEQFF